Sequencing of this T cell receptor (beta chain) was carried out in a study of CXCR3-negative and CXCR3-positive naive CD8 T cells. Study-wide results and limits: CXCR3-positive naive cells had more hydrophobic TRB CDR3s than CXCR3-negative naive cells.

Naivety in CD8+ T cells corresponded to a CD45RO-CCR7+CD27+CD95- phenotype. With respect to this clonotype: No antigen is known for it.

Libraries were UMI-labeled 5' RACE TRB cDNA. TCRdb reworked the 5' RACE reads into one entry per CDR3 protein, no DNA. The sample has around 160,000 distinct CDR3 sequences. Germline values: CDR1 SGHNT, CDR2 YENEEA. The CDR3 runs 13 residues. V usage is TRBV11-3 and J usage is TRBJ2-7; the D call of TRBD1 rests on TCRdb alone, since no DNA is present to check it. Sequencing was performed on naive CXCR3+ CD8+ T cells from blood. Subset specified: CD45RO-CCR7+CD27+CD95- naive CD8+ T cells expressing CXCR3 (TNR3+). The sequence derives from a human donor in good health. Some clones in this sample may be carry-over from other donors' samples. This chain's CDR3 is CASSLYPGYEQYF.